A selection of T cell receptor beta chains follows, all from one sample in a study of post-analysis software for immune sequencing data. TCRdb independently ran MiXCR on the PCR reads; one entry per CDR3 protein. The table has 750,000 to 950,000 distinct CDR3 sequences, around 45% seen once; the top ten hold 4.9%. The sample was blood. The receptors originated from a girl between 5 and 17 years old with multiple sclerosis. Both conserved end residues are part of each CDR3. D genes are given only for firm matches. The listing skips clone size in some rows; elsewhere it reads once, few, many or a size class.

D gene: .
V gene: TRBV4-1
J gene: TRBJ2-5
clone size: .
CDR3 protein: CASRQVITKQGETQYF
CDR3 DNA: TGCGCCAGCAGACAAGTAATTACCAAGCAGGGAGAGACCCAGTACTTC

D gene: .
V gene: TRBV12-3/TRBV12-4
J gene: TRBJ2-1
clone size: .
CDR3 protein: CASGTAGEQFF
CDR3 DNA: TGTGCCAGCGGCACTGCAGGGGAGCAGTTCTTC

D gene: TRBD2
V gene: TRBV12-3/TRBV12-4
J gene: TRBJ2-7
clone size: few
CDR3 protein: CASSALLAGPSYEQYF
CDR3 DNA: TGTGCCAGCAGTGCTTTACTAGCGGGACCATCCTACGAGCAGTACTTC

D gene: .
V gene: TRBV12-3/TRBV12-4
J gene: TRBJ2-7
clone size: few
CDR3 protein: CASSLSRVRYEQYF
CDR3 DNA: TGTGCCAGCAGTTTGTCCAGGGTAAGGTACGAGCAGTACTTC

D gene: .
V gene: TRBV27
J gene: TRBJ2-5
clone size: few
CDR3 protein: CASSFPDSGTQYF
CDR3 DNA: TGTGCCAGCAGTTTCCCGGATTCGGGGACCCAGTACTTC

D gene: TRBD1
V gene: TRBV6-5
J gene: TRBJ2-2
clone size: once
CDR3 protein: CASRLGQGLGELFF
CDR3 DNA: TGTGCCAGCAGACTGGGACAGGGGCTCGGGGAGCTGTTTTTT

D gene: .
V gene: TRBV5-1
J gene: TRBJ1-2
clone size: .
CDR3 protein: CASSLSPHPNYGYTF
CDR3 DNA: TGCGCCAGCAGTTTAAGTCCTCATCCTAACTATGGCTACACCTTC

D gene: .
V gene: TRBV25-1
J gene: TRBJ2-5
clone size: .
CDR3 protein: CASSKGRGETQYF
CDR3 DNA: TGTGCCAGCAGTAAAGGGAGGGGGGAGACCCAGTACTTC

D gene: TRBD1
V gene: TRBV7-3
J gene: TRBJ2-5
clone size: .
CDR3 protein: CASSMAGGETQYF
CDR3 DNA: TGTGCCAGCAGCATGGCAGGGGGAGAGACCCAGTACTTC

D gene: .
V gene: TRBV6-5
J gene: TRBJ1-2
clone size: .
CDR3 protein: CASQKGSSGYTF
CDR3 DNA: TGTGCCAGCCAAAAGGGGTCGTCTGGCTACACCTTC

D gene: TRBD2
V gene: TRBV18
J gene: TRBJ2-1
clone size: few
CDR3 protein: CASSPPRGLAEQFF
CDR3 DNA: TGTGCCAGCTCACCGCCTCGCGGACTAGCGGAGCAGTTCTTC

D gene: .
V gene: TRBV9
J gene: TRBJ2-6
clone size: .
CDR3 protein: CASSTRDIKSGANVRTF
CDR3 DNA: TGTGCCAGCAGCACCCGGGACATTAAGTCTGGGGCCAACGTCCGGACTTTC

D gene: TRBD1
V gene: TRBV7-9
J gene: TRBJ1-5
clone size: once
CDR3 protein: CASSGQGKNQPQHF
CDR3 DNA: TGTGCCAGCAGCGGACAGGGAAAGAACCAGCCCCAGCATTTT

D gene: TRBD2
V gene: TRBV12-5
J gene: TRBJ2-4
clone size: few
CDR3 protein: CASGWGGLLYF
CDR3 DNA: TGTGCTAGTGGTTGGGGAGGGTTACTGTACTTC

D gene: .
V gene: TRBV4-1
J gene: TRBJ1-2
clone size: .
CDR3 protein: CASSQAEGGGYTF
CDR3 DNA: TGCGCCAGCAGCCAAGCTGAAGGGGGTGGCTACACCTTC

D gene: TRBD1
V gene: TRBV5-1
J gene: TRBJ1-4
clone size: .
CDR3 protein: CASRTGGDGLNEKLFF
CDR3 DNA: TGCGCCAGCAGGACAGGGGGCGATGGGCTTAATGAAAAACTGTTTTTT

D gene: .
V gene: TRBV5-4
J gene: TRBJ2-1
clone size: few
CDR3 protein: CASSSQDNEQFF
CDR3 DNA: TGTGCCAGCAGCTCCCAGGACAATGAGCAGTTCTTC

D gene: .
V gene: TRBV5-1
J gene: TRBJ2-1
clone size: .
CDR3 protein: CASSLGDHEQFF
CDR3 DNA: TGCGCCAGCAGCTTGGGGGATCATGAGCAGTTCTTC

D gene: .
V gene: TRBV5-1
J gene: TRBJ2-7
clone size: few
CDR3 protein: CASSTYFDSSYEQYF
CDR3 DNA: TGCGCCAGCAGCACCTACTTTGACAGCTCCTACGAGCAGTACTTC

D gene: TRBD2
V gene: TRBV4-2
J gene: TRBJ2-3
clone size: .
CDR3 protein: CAGSQGLAGGGTDTQYF
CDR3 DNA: TGTGCCGGCAGCCAAGGTCTAGCGGGAGGGGGCACAGATACGCAGTATTTT

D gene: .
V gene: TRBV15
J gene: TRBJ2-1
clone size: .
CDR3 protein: CPTSSPAGSTHNEQFF
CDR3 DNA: TGTCCCACCAGCTCCCCAGCGGGTAGTACCCACAATGAGCAGTTCTTC

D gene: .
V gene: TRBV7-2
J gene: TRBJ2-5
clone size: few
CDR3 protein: CASTKNQPGTQYF
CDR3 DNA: TGTGCCAGCACCAAAAACCAGCCGGGGACCCAGTACTTC

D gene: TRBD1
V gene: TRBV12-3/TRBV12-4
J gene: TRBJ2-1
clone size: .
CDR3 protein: CASSPRKRTGNEQFF
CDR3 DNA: TGTGCCAGCAGTCCCCGGAAGCGGACAGGGAATGAGCAGTTCTTC

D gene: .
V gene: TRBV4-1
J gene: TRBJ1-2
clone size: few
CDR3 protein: CASSRENFPYGYTF
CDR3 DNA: TGCGCCAGCAGCCGGGAAAATTTCCCCTATGGCTACACCTTC

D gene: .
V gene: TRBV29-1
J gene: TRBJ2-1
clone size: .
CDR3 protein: CSVEGWYNEQFF
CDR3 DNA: TGCAGCGTTGAAGGCTGGTACAATGAGCAGTTCTTC

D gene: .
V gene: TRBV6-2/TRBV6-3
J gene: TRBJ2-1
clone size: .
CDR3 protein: CASSSDSFSYYNEQFF
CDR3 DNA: TGTGCCAGCAGTTCCGACAGCTTCTCCTATTACAATGAGCAGTTCTTC

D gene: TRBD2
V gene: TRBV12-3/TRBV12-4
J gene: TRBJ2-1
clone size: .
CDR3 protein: CASSLDGGRAGNEQFF
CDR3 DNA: TGTGCCAGCAGTCTAGACGGCGGGAGGGCCGGAAATGAGCAGTTCTTC

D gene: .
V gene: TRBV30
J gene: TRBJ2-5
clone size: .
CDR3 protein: CACLTSSGEQYF
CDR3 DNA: TGTGCCTGCCTAACTAGCTCGGGGGAGCAGTACTTC

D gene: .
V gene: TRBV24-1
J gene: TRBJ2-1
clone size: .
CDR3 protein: CATSDGYDQQFF
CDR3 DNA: TGTGCCACCAGTGATGGATACGACCAGCAGTTCTTC

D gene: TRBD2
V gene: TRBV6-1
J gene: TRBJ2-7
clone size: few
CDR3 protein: CASSTPGPGLAGVEQYF
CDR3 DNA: TGTGCCAGCAGTACCCCGGGCCCGGGACTAGCGGGAGTGGAGCAGTACTTC

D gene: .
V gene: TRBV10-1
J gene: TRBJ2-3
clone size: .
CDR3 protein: CASSERRGGGIDTQYF
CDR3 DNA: TGCGCCAGCAGTGAAAGGAGGGGGGGTGGGATAGATACGCAGTATTTT

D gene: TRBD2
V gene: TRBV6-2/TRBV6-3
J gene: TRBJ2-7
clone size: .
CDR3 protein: CASSSPELAVLGEQYF
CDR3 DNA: TGTGCCAGCAGTTCTCCGGAACTAGCGGTTCTAGGGGAGCAGTACTTC

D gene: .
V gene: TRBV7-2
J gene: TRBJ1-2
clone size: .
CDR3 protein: CASSLMEAGYGYTF
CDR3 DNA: TGTGCCAGCAGCCTAATGGAGGCGGGCTATGGCTACACCTTC

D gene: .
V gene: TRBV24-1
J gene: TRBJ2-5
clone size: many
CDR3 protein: CATSEGTRETQYF
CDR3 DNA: TGTGCCACCAGTGAAGGGACTCGGGAGACCCAGTACTTC

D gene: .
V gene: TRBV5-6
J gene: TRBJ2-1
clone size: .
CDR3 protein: CASSLVGTMYNEQFF
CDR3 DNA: TGTGCCAGCAGCTTGGTGGGGACAATGTACAATGAGCAGTTCTTC

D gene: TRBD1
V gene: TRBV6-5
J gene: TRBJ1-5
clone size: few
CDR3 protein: CASSTNLRSGQGNQPQHF
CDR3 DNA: TGTGCCAGCAGTACTAATCTCCGATCCGGACAGGGTAATCAGCCCCAGCATTTT

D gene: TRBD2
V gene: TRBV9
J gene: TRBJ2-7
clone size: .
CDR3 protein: CASSAREGEQYF
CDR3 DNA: TGTGCCAGCAGCGCGAGGGAGGGCGAGCAGTACTTC

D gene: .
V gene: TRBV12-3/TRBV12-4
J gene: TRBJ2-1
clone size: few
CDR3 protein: CASSPGLGGRDEQFF
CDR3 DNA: TGTGCCAGCAGTCCCGGGTTGGGGGGGCGAGATGAGCAGTTCTTC

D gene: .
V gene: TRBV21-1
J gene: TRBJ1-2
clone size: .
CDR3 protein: CASSKGARPNYGYTF
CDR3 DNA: TGTGCCAGCAGCAAAGGGGCCAGACCTAACTATGGCTACACCTTC

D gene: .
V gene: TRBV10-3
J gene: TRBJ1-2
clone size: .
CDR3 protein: CAITYGTNYGYTF
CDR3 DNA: TGTGCCATCACCTACGGGACTAACTATGGCTACACCTTC

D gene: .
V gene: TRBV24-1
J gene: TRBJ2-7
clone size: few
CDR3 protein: CATRDSPYEQYF
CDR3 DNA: TGTGCCACCAGAGACAGTCCCTACGAGCAGTACTTC

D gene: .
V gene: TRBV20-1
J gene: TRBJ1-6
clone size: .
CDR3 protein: CSANGGWDSRYNSPLHF
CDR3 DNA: TGCAGTGCTAACGGGGGGTGGGATTCTAGGTATAATTCACCCCTCCACTTT

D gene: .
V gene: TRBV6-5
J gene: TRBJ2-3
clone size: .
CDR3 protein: CASSYSRGWQGGTDTQYF
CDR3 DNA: TGTGCCAGCAGTTACTCGCGGGGTTGGCAGGGCGGCACAGATACGCAGTATTTT

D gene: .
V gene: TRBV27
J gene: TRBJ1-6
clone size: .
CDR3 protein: CASSFRGGESPLHF
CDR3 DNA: TGTGCCAGCAGTTTCAGGGGCGGAGAATCACCCCTCCACTTT

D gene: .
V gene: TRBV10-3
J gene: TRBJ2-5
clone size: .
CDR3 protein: CAISDAKTQYF
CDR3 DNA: TGTGCCATCAGTGATGCGAAGACCCAGTACTTC

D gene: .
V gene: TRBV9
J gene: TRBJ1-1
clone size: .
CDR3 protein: CASSVSLDTEAFF
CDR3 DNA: TGTGCCAGCAGCGTAAGCCTGGACACTGAAGCTTTCTTT

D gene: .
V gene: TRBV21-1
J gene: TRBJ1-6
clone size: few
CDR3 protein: CASSHRGTGAGKAYNSPLHF
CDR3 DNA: TGTGCCAGCAGCCACCGGGGGACAGGGGCGGGAAAGGCCTATAATTCACCCCTCCACTTT

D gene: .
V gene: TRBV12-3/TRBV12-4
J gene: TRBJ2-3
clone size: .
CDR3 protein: CASSLSARATDTQYF
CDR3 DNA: TGTGCCAGCAGTTTATCGGCCCGGGCCACAGATACGCAGTATTTT

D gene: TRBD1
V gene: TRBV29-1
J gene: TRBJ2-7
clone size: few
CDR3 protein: CSVMGQGASYEQYF
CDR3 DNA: TGCAGCGTTATGGGACAGGGGGCCTCCTACGAGCAGTACTTC

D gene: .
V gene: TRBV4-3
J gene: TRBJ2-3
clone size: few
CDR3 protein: CASSQGTRDTQYF
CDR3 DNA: TGCGCCAGCAGCCAAGGAACGCGGGATACGCAGTATTTT

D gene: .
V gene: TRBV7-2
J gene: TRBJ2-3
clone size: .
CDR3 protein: CASSTPGGTDTQYF
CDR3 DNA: TGTGCCAGCAGTACCCCGGGTGGCACAGATACGCAGTATTTT

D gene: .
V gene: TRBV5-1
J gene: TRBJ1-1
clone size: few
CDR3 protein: CASTPGGTYEAFF
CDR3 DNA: TGCGCCAGCACCCCAGGAGGCACCTATGAAGCTTTCTTT

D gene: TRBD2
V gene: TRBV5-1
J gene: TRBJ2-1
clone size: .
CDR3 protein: CASSSLAGAFDEQFF
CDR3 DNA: TGCGCCAGCAGCTCTCTAGCGGGGGCCTTCGATGAGCAGTTCTTC

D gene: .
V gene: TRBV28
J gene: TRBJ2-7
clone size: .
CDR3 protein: CASSPAREYPYEQYF
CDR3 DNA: TGTGCCAGCAGCCCAGCTCGGGAGTACCCCTACGAGCAGTACTTC

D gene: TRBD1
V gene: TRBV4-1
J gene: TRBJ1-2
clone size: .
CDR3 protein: CASSQPRQGADGYTF
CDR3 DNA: TGCGCCAGCAGCCAACCCAGACAGGGGGCCGATGGCTACACCTTC